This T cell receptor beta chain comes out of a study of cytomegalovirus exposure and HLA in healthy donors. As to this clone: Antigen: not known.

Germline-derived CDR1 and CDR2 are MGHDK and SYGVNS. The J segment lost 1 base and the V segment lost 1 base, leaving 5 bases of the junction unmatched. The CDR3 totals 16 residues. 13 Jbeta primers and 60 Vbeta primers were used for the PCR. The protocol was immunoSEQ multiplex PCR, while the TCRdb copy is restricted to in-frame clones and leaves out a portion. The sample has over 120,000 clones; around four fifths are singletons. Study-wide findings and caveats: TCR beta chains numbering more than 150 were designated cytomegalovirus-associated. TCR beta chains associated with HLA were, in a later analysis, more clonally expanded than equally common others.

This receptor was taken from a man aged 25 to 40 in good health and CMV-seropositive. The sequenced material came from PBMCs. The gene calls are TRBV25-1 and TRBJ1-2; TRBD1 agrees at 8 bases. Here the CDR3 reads CASSEFTGGDNYGYTF. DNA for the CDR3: TGTGCCAGCAGTGAATTTACAGGGGGAGATAACTATGGCTACACCTTC.